Each of the 10 T cell receptor beta chains below was sequenced from the same sample in a study of blood T cell repertoires in COVID-19. Sequenced by immunoSEQ multiplex PCR; TCRdb stores in-frame clones only, minus some. The sample has 150,000 to 200,000 clones, about 81% seen once; the top ten hold over 9.5%. The sample was peripheral blood. The source is an elderly woman with COVID-19, enrolled during active disease.

This clone was counted once. The rearrangement joins TRBV2 to TRBJ1-1; D ambiguous. The germline V and J ends were trimmed by 6 bases and 4 bases, with 12 bases remaining between them. The CDR3 covers 13 residues. Germline-derived CDR1 and CDR2 are SNHLY and FYNNEI. CDR3 protein: CASSTWEGTEAFF. CDR3 sequence (DNA): TGTGCCAGCAGCACTTGGGAGGGCACTGAAGCTTTCTTT.

The chain couples TRBV5-4 to TRBJ2-3; 8 bases line up with TRBD2. The CDR3 has 15 amino acids. The V segment lost 0 bases and the J segment 1 base; nucleotides outside the gene matches: 1. CDR1 and CDR2 from the germline V gene are SGHNT and YYREEE (reference sequence). The CDR3 sequence is CASSLVLAGTDTQYF. Here the CDR3 DNA reads TGTGCCAGCAGCTTGGTACTAGCGGGCACAGATACGCAGTATTTT.

In its sample, this clone was seen once. The chain joins TRBV24-1 to TRBJ2-4; D is uncertain. Looked up from germline, CDR1 is KGHDR and CDR2 is SFDVKD. The CDR3 covers 15 residues. With 4 bases removed from V and 8 bases from J, the gap between germline ends came to 17 bases. CDR3 in amino acids: CATSDPRGPADIQYF. The CDR3 DNA sequence: TGTGCCACCAGTGACCCACGAGGCCCCGCGGACATTCAGTACTTC.

The rearrangement uses TRBV6-5 and TRBJ2-3, with D maybe TRBD2 (6 bases). This CDR3 contains 15 residues. Germline V lookup: CDR1 MNHEY, CDR2 SVGAGI. Trimming stripped 2 bases from V and 3 bases from J, with 12 bases between. CDR3 in DNA: TGTGCCAGCAGTTACGGAGCGGGTGGGACAGATACGCAGTATTTT. This translates into CASSYGAGGTDTQYF.

This rearrangement joins TRBV19 to TRBJ2-5; the D gene is possibly TRBD2 (5 bases). Trimming stripped 7 bases from V and 7 bases from J, with 16 bases between. Per the germline V gene, CDR1 is LNHDA and CDR2 is SQIVND (reference sequence). CDR3 size: 13 residues. CDR3 sequence: CASTPDFGGTQYF. The CDR3 DNA reads TGTGCCAGTACCCCGGACTTCGGAGGGACCCAGTACTTC.

CDR3 in DNA: TGTGCCTGGGAAGACAGGGAGGCTGAAGCTTTCTTT. Amino acids: CAWEDREAEAFF. This rearrangement joins TRBV30 to TRBJ1-1, with 7 bases aligning to TRBD1. The CDR3 has 12 amino acids. CDR1 and CDR2 (germline): GTSNPN, SVGIG (reference sequence). Germline trimming cut 5 bases from V and 6 bases from J; bases unmatched to any gene: 6.

V usage is TRBV5-1 and J usage is TRBJ2-2; 9 nucleotides agree with TRBD1. Per the germline V gene, CDR1 is SGHRS and CDR2 is YFSETQ. The CDR3 length is 15 residues. With V trimmed by 0 bases and J by 7 bases, 4 bases remained unmatched. The DNA of the CDR3 is TGCGCCAGCAGCTTGGACAGGGGGCGTGTCGGGGAGCTGTTTTTT. It is translated as CASSLDRGRVGELFF. The variable domain in full, with the rest retrieved from reference TRBV5-1 and TRBJ2-2, is KAGVTQTPRYLIKTRGQQVTLSCSPISGHRSVSWYQQTPGQGLQFLFEYFSETQRNKGNFPGRFSGRQFSNSRSEMNVSTLELGDSALYLCASSLDRGRVGELFFGEGSRLTVL.

Only one count was recorded for this clone. The V call is TRBV4-1, the J call TRBJ2-5; TRBD2 matches 12 bases. The junction had 9 bases not matched to a gene; V was cut back by 0 bases and J by 4 bases. From germline, CDR1 is MGHRA and CDR2 YSYEKL. This CDR3 comprises 18 residues. In DNA form, the CDR3 reads TGCGCCAGCAGCCAAGACGATGGACTAGCGGGACGAGCAGAGACCCAGTACTTC. Translating gives CASSQDDGLAGRAETQYF.

The count of this clone is one. This sequence joins TRBV10-3 and TRBJ2-1, with 9 nucleotides matching TRBD2. The length of the CDR3 is 18 residues. Looked up from germline, CDR1 is ENHRY and CDR2 is SYGVKD. The junction had 10 bases not matched to a gene; V was cut back by 1 base and J by 3 bases. The CDR3 DNA sequence: TGTGCCATCAGTGAGTTAGCGGGGGCTACCACGCGCTACAATGAGCAGTTCTTC. Translation gives CAISELAGATTRYNEQFF.

The chain recombines TRBV4-3 with TRBJ2-7; no firm D call. The CDR3 runs to 10 residues. Trimming stripped 2 bases from V and 12 bases from J, with 8 bases between. Per the germline V gene, CDR1 is LGHNA and CDR2 is YSLEER. The CDR3 DNA reads as TGCGCCAGCAGCCAACCCTCTCGGTACTTC. It codes for CASSQPSRYF.